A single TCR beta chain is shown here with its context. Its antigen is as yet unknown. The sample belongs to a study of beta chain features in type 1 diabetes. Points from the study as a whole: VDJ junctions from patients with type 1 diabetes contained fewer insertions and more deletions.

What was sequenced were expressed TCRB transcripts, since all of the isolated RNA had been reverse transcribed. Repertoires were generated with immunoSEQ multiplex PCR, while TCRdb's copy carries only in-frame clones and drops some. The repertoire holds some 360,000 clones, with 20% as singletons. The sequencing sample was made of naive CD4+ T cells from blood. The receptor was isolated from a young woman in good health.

CDR3 nucleotides: TGTGCCAGCTCACCATGGGTAGCGGGCGGGTCCTACGAGCAGTACTTC. It yields the protein CASSPWVAGGSYEQYF. The chain is built from TRBV18 and TRBJ2-7; 7 nucleotides agree with TRBD2. The CDR3 has 16 amino acids. Germline assignment: CDR1 KGHSH and CDR2 LQKENI. V was clipped by 2 bases and J by 1 base; unmatched bases: 8.